This T cell receptor (beta chain) was recovered during a study of T cell repertoires in cytomegalovirus infection. Study outcomes and limitations: Pooled public TCR beta family frequency picked out CMV carriers with the relevant HLA.

MiXCR, run by TCRdb on the reads, gives a single entry per CDR3 protein. Among about 440,000 distinct CDR3 sequences listed, approximately 30% were seen once. V lost 4 bases to trimming and J lost 4 bases, with 13 bases between them. Germline CDR1 is SGHVS and CDR2 is FQNEAQ. CDR3 length equals 15 residues. As for this clonotype: Its antigen is unknown.

Sequenced sample: PBMCs. The TCR comes from a human donor in good health (CMV status not recorded). Some clones in this sample may be carry-over from other donors' samples. The rearrangement uses TRBV7-8 and TRBJ1-4, with D perhaps TRBD1 (6 bases). CDR3 nucleotides: TGTGCCAGCAGCTCGCGTGCAGGGGATAATGAAAAACTGTTTTTT. It specifies CASSSRAGDNEKLFF.